One sample yielded the 3 T cell receptor beta chains listed below, sequenced in a study of cytomegalovirus exposure and HLA in healthy donors. PCR employed 60 Vbeta and 13 Jbeta primers. The data were produced by immunoSEQ multiplex PCR, yet TCRdb's version contains in-frame clones alone and is incomplete. The repertoire includes around 140,000 clones, 60% to 85% of them detected once, and more than 10% sits in the top ten. The specimen sequenced was PBMCs. The origin of the receptors is a middle-aged man in good health and CMV-seropositive.

The rearrangement joins TRBV30 to TRBJ1-2; the match to TRBD1 covers 8 bases. This CDR3 contains 14 residues. Trimming took 2 bases from V and 6 from J; bases not matched to a gene: 8. From germline, CDR1 is GTSNPN and CDR2 SVGIG (reference sequence). CDR3 region: CAWSTLAGGDGYTF. The CDR3 bases are TGTGCCTGGAGTACCCTGGCAGGGGGCGATGGCTACACCTTC.

This clone has just a few counts. The genes are TRBV7-3 and TRBJ2-5; TRBD2 aligns across 13 bases. Per the germline V gene, CDR1 is SGHTA and CDR2 is FQGTGA. The CDR3 spans 15 residues. With V trimmed by 5 bases and J by 2 bases, 2 bases remained unmatched. The CDR3 DNA is TGTGCCAGCAGCCGGGGACTAGCGGGGCAAGAGACCCAGTACTTC. Its translation: CASSRGLAGQETQYF.

The chain links TRBV7-2 to TRBJ1-1; D gene uncertain. In germline, CDR1 is SGHTA, CDR2 FQGNSA. The CDR3 has 15 residues. Trimming pared 2 bases from V and 0 bases from J, leaving 10 bases between. The CDR3 DNA reads TGTGCCAGCAGCTTACTCCAGACAATGAACACTGAAGCTTTCTTT. It encodes CASSLLQTMNTEAFF.